These T cell receptor beta chains were read from a single sample in a study of beta chain features in type 1 diabetes. Generated by immunoSEQ multiplex PCR, the TCRdb table keeps only in-frame clones and is missing some. The profile shows hundreds of thousands of clones, 13% of them singletons. Sequencing used naive CD4+ T cells from blood. These receptors originate from a young man with type 1 diabetes. Both conserved end residues are part of each CDR3. D genes are given only for firm matches. The size field is filled for only some rows; it gives once, few, many or a size class.

d_call,j_call,v_call,clone_size,cdr3_nt,cdr3_aa
.,TRBJ2-2,TRBV4-1,.,TGCGCCAGCAGCCAGCCGGGACAACGTACCGGGGAGCTGTTTTTT,CASSQPGQRTGELFF
.,TRBJ1-2,TRBV5-6,few,TGTGCCAGCAGCTTGTATTCGAGGGACTATGGCTACACCTTC,CASSLYSRDYGYTF
.,TRBJ1-3,TRBV30,few,TGTGCCTGGGGGTCCTCTGGAAACACCATATATTTT,CAWGSSGNTIYF
.,TRBJ2-2,TRBV18,.,TGTGCCAGCTCACCAAGAATTCAGGGCCCGAACACCGGGGAGCTGTTTTTT,CASSPRIQGPNTGELFF
.,TRBJ2-5,TRBV6-1,few,TGTGCCAGCAGTCCCAGTGGGGGGACCCAGTACTTC,CASSPSGGTQYF
TRBD1,TRBJ1-1,TRBV29-1,.,TGCAGCGTTGAGGGACAGGGGAGCACTGAAGCTTTCTTT,CSVEGQGSTEAFF
.,TRBJ1-3,TRBV9,.,TGTGCCAGCAGCCCTACGGACAGAAACTCTGGAAACACCATATATTTT,CASSPTDRNSGNTIYF
.,TRBJ2-7,TRBV5-1,few,TGCGCCAGCAGCTTGGTCGGGCAGGGAGGAATCAACGAGCAGTACTTC,CASSLVGQGGINEQYF
TRBD1,TRBJ2-3,TRBV7-9,.,TGTGCCAGCAGCTTAGGGACAGGACACGACCGGCAGTATTTT,CASSLGTGHDRQYF
.,TRBJ2-7,TRBV6-5,.,TGTGCCAGCAGTTACGCGGCGGGCGGACAGTACTTC,CASSYAAGGQYF
.,TRBJ1-1,TRBV6-5,.,TGTGCCAGCAGTCGGGCCACCTTAAAGACTGAAGCTTTCTTT,CASSRATLKTEAFF
.,TRBJ2-7,TRBV6-5,few,TGTGCCAGCAGTAGGACAGTTCCCTCCTACGAGCAGTACTTC,CASSRTVPSYEQYF
TRBD1,TRBJ2-7,TRBV2,.,TGTGCCAGCAGTGGTCCCGGGACAGGCTACTACGAGCAGTACTTC,CASSGPGTGYYEQYF
.,TRBJ2-3,TRBV18,.,TGTGCCAGCTCACCACGGACCGGCAGTGATAGCACAGATACGCAGTATTTT,CASSPRTGSDSTDTQYF
TRBD1,TRBJ2-2,TRBV19,.,TGTGCCAGTAGTCTCTGGGGCCTCGGACAGGTTTCGGCCGGGGAGCTGTTTTTT,CASSLWGLGQVSAGELFF
TRBD1,TRBJ1-1,TRBV4-1,.,TGCGCCAGCAGCCAAGACCCCGGGACAGGCTTGAACACTGAAGCTTTCTTT,CASSQDPGTGLNTEAFF
.,TRBJ2-7,TRBV10-3,few,TGTGCCATCAGTGAAGGTTACGAGCAGTACTTC,CAISEGYEQYF
TRBD1,TRBJ2-2,TRBV19,few,TGTGCCACAAACCGGGACAGGGACCGCACCGGGGAGCTGTTTTTT,CATNRDRDRTGELFF
.,TRBJ2-1,TRBV30,few,TGTGCCTGGAGTGTACAACCCTACAATGAGCAGTTCTTC,CAWSVQPYNEQFF
TRBD1,TRBJ2-5,TRBV5-6,few,TGTGCCAGCAGCTTGTTGGGACAGGGGGTCAAAGAGACCCAGTACTTC,CASSLLGQGVKETQYF
.,TRBJ2-1,TRBV7-6,.,TGTGCCAGCAGCTTCGTCGTCGGCAGTGAGCAGTTCTTC,CASSFVVGSEQFF
TRBD2,TRBJ2-7,TRBV7-9,.,TGTGCCAGCAGCTTACGAGAGGGCGGGGGATCAGGCGAGCAGTACTTC,CASSLREGGGSGEQYF
TRBD1,TRBJ2-5,TRBV30,.,TGTGCCTGGAGTGGGGGACAGGGATTTGAAGAGACCCAGTACTTC,CAWSGGQGFEETQYF
TRBD1,TRBJ2-7,TRBV2,.,TGTGCCAGCAGGAGGGACAGTAACTCCTACGAGCAGTACTTC,CASRRDSNSYEQYF
TRBD1,TRBJ1-2,TRBV9,.,TGTGCCAGCAGCCCACAGGGGGCACATGGCTACACCTTC,CASSPQGAHGYTF
.,TRBJ2-7,TRBV7-9,few,TGTGCCAGCAGCACGGAGAACAGCGTAGGGGTCACCTACGAGCAGTACTTC,CASSTENSVGVTYEQYF
.,TRBJ1-2,TRBV6-5,.,TGTGCCGGACAGAACTATGGCTACACCTTC,CAGQNYGYTF
TRBD2,TRBJ2-3,TRBV2,.,TGTGCCAGCAGCTACCTAGCGGGGAATCGAGATACGCAGTATTTT,CASSYLAGNRDTQYF
TRBD1,TRBJ2-5,TRBV30,few,TGTGCCTGTCTTAGGACAGGGAAGGAGACCCAGTACTTC,CACLRTGKETQYF
.,TRBJ2-7,TRBV10-3,few,TGTGCCATTTGGGGATCGGGGTACGAGCAGTACTTC,CAIWGSGYEQYF
.,TRBJ1-5,TRBV4-1,.,TGCGCCAGCAGCCAAGATTTTGGGGCTCAGCCCCAGCATTTT,CASSQDFGAQPQHF
.,TRBJ2-3,TRBV30,few,TGTGCCTGGAGACAGGGCATAGATACGCAGTATTTT,CAWRQGIDTQYF
TRBD1,TRBJ2-5,TRBV2,.,TGTGCCGGCCGGGACAGAGCGTACCAAGAGACCCAGTACTTC,CAGRDRAYQETQYF
.,TRBJ1-1,TRBV30,.,TGTGCCTGGGAGGTAGGGACACTGAACACTGAAGCTTTCTTT,CAWEVGTLNTEAFF
TRBD1,TRBJ2-1,TRBV4-1,few,TGCGCCAGCAGCCAAGATAGGGGACAGTACAATGAGCAGTTCTTC,CASSQDRGQYNEQFF
TRBD1,TRBJ1-1,TRBV30,.,TGTGCCTGGAGTGTACTACAGGGGTTAAACACTGAAGCTTTCTTT,CAWSVLQGLNTEAFF
.,TRBJ1-1,TRBV13,few,TGTGCCAGCAGCCCACTGCTCAATTTAGGGGTTGAAGCTTTCTTT,CASSPLLNLGVEAFF
.,TRBJ2-5,TRBV30,.,TGTGCCTGGATCTCTGCGATGACAGGGACTCAAGAGACCCAGTACTTC,CAWISAMTGTQETQYF
TRBD1,TRBJ2-7,TRBV29-1,few,TGCAGCGTCCAATTCCGGGACAGGGCCGCCTACGAGCAGTACTTC,CSVQFRDRAAYEQYF